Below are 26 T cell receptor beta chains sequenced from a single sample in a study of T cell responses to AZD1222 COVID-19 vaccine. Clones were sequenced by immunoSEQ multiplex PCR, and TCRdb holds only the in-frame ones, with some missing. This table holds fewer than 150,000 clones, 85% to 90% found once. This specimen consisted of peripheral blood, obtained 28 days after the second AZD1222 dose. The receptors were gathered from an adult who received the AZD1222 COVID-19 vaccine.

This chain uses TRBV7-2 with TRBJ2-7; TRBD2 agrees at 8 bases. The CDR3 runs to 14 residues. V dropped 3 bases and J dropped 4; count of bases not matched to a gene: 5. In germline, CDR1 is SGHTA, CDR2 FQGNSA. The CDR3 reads CASSLAGGAYEQYF. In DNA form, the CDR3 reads TGTGCCAGCAGCTTGGCGGGGGGCGCGTACGAGCAGTACTTC.

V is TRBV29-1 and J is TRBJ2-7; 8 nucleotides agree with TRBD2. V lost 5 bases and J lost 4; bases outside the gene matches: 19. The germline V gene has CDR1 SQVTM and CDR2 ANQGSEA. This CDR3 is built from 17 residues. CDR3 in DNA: TGCAGCGTTATGAGACCCAACAGCGGGAGATCAAGGTACGAGCAGTACTTC. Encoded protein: CSVMRPNSGRSRYEQYF.

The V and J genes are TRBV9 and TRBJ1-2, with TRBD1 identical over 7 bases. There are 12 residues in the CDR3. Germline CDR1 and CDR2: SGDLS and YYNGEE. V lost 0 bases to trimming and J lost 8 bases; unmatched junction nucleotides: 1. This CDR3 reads CASSVVGGGYTF. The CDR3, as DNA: TGTGCCAGCAGCGTAGTAGGGGGCGGCTACACCTTC.

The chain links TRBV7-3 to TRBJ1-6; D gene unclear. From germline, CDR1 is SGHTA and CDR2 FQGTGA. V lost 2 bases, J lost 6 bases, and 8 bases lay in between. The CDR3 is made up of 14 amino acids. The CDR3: CASSLAGINSPLHF. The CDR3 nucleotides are TGTGCCAGCAGCTTAGCAGGCATTAATTCACCCCTCCACTTT.

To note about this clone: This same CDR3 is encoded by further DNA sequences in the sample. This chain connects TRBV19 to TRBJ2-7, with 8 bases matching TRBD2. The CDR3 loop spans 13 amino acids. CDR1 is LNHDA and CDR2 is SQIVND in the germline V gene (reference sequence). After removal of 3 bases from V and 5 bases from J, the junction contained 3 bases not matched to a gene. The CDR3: CASSIRGGHEQYF. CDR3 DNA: TGTGCCAGTAGTATCCGCGGGGGGCACGAGCAGTACTTC. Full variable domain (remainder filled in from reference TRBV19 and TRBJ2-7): DGGITQSPKYLFRKEGQNVTLSCEQNLNHDAMYWYRQDPGQGLRLIYYSQIVNDFQKGDIAEGYSVSREKKESFPLTVTSAQKNPTAFYLCASSIRGGHEQYFGPGTRLTVT.

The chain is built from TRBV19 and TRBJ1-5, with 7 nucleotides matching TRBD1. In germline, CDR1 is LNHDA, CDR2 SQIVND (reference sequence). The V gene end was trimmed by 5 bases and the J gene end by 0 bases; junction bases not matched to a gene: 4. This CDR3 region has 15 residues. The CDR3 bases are TGTGCCAGTAGTGGGGGACAGCATAGCAATCAGCCCCAGCATTTT. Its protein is CASSGGQHSNQPQHF. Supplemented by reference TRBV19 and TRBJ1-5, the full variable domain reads DGGITQSPKYLFRKEGQNVTLSCEQNLNHDAMYWYRQDPGQGLRLIYYSQIVNDFQKGDIAEGYSVSREKKESFPLTVTSAQKNPTAFYLCASSGGQHSNQPQHFGDGTRLSIL.

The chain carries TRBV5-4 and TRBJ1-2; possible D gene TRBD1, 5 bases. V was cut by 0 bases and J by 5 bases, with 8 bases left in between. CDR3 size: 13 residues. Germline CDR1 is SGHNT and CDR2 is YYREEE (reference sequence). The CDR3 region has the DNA TGTGCCAGCAGCTTGGCAGGGAGGTATGGCTACACCTTC. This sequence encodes CASSLAGRYGYTF.

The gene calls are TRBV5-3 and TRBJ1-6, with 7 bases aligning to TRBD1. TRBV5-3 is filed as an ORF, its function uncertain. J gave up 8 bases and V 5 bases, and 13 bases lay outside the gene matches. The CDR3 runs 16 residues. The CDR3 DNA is TGTGCCAGAAGTCCCACAGGGGAGGGTTATTATTCACCCCTCCACTTT. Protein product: CARSPTGEGYYSPLHF.

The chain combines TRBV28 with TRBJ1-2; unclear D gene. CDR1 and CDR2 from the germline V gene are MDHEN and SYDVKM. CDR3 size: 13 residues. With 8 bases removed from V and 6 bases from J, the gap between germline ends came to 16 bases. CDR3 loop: CASRWGNENGYTF. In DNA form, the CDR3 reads TGTGCCAGCCGCTGGGGAAATGAGAATGGCTACACCTTC.

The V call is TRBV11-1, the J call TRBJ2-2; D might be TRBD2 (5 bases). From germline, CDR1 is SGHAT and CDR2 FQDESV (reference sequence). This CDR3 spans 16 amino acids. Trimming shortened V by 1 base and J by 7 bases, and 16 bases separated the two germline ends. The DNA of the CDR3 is TGTGCCAGCAGCTTAGGGGAGTGGTCTGGTAACGGGGAGCTGTTTTTT. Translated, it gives CASSLGEWSGNGELFF.

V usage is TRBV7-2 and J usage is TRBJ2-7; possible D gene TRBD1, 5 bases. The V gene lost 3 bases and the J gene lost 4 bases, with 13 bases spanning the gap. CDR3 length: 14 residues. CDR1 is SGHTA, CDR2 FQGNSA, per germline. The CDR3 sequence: CASSLWAGSYEQYF. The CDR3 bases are TGTGCCAGCAGCTTGTGGGCAGGGTCTTACGAGCAGTACTTC.

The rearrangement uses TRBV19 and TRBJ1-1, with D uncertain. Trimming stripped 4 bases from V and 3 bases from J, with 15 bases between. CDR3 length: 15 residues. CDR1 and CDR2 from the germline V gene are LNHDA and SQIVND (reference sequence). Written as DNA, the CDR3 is TGTGCCAGTAGTAAGTACACCGGGCCTTACACTGAAGCTTTCTTT. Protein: CASSKYTGPYTEAFF.

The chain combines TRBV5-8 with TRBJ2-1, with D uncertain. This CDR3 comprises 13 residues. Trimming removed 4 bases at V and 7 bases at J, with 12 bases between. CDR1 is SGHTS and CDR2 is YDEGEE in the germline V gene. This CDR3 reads CASSPGRKNEQFF. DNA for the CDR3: TGTGCCAGCAGCCCTGGACGGAAAAATGAGCAGTTCTTC. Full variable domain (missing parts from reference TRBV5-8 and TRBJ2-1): EAGVTQSPTHLIKTRGQQATLRCSPISGHTSVYWYQQALGLGLQFLLWYDEGEERNRGNFPPRFSGRQFPNYSSELNVNALELEDSALYLCASSPGRKNEQFFGPGTRLTVL.

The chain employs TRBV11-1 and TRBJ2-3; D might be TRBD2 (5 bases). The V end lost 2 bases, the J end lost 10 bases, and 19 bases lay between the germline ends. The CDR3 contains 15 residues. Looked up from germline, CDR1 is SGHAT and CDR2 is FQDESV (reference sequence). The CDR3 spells CASSLSRASRGAQYF. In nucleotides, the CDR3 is TGTGCCAGCAGCTTATCTCGTGCTAGCCGAGGAGCGCAGTATTTT. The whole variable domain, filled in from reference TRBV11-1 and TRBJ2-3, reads EAEVAQSPRYKITEKSQAVAFWCDPISGHATLYWYRQILGQGPELLVQFQDESVVDDSQLPKDRFSAERLKGVDSTLKIQPAELGDSAMYLCASSLSRASRGAQYFGPGTRLTVL.

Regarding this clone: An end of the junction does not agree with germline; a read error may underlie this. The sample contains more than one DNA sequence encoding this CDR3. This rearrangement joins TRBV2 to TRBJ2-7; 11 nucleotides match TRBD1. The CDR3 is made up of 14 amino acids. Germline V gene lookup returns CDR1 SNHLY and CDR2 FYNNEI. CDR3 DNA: TGTGCCAGCAGTGCGGACAGGGGGCCCTACGAGCAATACTTC. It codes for CASSADRGPYEQYF.

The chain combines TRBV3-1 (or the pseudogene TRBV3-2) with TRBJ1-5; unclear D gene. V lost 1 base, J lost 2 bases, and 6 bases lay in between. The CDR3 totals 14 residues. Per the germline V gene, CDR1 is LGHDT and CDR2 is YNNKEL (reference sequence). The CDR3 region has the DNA TGTGCCAGCAGCCAAGGGACCGGCAATCAGCCCCAGCATTTT. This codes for CASSQGTGNQPQHF.

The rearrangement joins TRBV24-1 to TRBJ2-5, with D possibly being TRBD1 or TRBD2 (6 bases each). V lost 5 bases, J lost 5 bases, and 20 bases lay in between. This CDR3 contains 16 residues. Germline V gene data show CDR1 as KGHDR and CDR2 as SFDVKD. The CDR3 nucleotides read TGTGCCACCAGTGGAGTGAGCGGGCGCACAGGGGAGACCCAGTACTTC. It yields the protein CATSGVSGRTGETQYF.

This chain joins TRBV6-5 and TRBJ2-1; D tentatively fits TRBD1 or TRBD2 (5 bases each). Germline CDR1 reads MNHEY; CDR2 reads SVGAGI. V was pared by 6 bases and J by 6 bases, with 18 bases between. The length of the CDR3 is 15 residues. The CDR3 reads CASRPELGAINEQFF. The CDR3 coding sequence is TGTGCCAGCAGACCGGAACTAGGGGCTATCAATGAGCAGTTCTTC.

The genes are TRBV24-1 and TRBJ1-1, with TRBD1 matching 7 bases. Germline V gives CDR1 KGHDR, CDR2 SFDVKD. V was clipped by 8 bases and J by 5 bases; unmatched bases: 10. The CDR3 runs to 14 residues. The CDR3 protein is CATKPDREGTEAFF. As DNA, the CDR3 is TGTGCCACCAAGCCCGACAGGGAGGGGACTGAAGCTTTCTTT.

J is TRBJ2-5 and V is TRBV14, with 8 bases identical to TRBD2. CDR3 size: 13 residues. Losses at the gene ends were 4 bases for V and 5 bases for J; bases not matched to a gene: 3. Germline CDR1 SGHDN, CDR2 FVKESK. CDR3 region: CASSLRGGETQYF. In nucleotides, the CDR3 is TGTGCCAGCAGCCTTCGCGGGGGGGAGACCCAGTACTTC.

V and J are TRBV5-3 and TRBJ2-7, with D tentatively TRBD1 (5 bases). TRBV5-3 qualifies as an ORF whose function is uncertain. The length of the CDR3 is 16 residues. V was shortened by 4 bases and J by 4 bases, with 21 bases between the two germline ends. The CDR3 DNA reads TGTGCCAGAAGCAAGGAGCCCCAGGGTCTTCGGTACGAGCAGTACTTC. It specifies CARSKEPQGLRYEQYF.

CDR3 sequence reads: CASSDRSSGYTF. CDR3 nucleotide sequence: TGTGCCAGCAGTGACCGTTCAAGCGGCTACACCTTC. This sequence joins TRBV2 and TRBJ1-2; D gene uncertain. The CDR3 runs to 12 residues. The V gene lost 3 bases and the J gene lost 8 bases, with 10 bases spanning the gap. Germline CDR1 and CDR2: SNHLY and FYNNEI.

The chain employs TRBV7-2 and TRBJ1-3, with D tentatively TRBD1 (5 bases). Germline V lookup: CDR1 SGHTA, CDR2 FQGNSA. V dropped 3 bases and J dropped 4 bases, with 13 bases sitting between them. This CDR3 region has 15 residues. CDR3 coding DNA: TGTGCCAGCAGCTTGACGCAGGGTATAGGAAACACCATATATTTT. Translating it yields CASSLTQGIGNTIYF.

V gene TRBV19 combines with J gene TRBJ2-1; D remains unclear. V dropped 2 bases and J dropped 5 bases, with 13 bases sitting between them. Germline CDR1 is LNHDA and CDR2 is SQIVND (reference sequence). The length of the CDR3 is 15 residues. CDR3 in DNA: TGTGCCAGTAGTATATCTGGCGGAACAGACAATGAGCAGTTCTTC. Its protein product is CASSISGGTDNEQFF.

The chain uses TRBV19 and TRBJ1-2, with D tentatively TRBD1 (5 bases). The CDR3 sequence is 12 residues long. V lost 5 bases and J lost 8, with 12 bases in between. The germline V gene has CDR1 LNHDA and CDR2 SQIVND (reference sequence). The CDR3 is CASSSGTLGYTF. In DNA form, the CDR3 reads TGTGCCAGTAGTTCCGGGACGCTGGGCTACACCTTC.

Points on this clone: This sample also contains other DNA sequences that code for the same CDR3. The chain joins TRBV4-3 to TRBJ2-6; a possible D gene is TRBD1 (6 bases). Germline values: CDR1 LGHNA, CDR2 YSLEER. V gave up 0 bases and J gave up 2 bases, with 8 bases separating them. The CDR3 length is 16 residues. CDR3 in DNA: TGCGCCAGCAGCCAAGATGGGGGCGCTGGGGCCAACGTCCTGACTTTC. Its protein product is CASSQDGGAGANVLTF.